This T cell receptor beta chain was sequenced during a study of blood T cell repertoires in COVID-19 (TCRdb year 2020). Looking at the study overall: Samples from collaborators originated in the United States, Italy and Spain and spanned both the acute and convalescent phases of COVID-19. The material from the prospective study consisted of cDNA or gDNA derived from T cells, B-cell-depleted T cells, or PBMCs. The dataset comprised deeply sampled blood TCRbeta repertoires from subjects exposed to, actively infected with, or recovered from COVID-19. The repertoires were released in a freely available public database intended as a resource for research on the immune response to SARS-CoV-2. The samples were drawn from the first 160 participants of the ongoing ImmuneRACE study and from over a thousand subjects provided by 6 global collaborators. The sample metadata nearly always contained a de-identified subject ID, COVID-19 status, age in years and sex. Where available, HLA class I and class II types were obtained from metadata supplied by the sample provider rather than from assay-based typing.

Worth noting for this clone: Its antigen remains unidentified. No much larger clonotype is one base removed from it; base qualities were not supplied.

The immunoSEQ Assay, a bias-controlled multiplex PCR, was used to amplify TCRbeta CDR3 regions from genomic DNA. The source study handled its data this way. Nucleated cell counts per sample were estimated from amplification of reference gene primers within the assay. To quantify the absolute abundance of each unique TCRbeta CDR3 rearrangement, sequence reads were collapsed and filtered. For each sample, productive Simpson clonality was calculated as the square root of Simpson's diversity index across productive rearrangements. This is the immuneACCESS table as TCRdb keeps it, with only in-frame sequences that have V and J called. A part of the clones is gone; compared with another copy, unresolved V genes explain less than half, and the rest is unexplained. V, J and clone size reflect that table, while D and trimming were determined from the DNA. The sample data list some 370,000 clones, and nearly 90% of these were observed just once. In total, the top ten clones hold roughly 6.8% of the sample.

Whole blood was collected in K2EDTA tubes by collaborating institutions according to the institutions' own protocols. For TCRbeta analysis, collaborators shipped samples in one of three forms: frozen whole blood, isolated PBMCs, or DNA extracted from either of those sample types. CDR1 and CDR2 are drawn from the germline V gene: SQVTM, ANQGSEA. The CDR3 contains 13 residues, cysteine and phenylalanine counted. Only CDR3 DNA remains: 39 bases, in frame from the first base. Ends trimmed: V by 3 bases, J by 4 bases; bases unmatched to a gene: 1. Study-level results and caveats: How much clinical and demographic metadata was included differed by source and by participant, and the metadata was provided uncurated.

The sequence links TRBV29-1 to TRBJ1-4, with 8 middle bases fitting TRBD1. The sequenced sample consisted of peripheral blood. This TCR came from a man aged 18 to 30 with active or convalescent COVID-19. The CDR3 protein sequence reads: CSVETGVNEKLFF. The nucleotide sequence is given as TGCAGCGTTGAGACAGGGGTTAATGAAAAACTGTTTTTT.